Listed below are T cell receptor beta chains from one sample, sequenced in a study of blood T cell repertoires in COVID-19. Clones were sequenced by immunoSEQ multiplex PCR, and TCRdb holds only the in-frame ones, with some missing. The table records under 300,000 clones, 91% of them present only once. The sequenced material came from PBMCs or T cells enriched from blood (not recorded which). The receptors were sampled from a human donor in a cohort exposed to, infected with or recovered from COVID-19 (not recorded which). The donor label of this sample is uncertain. The CDR3 runs from the conserved cysteine through the conserved F or W. D genes are given only for firm matches. Part of the rows lack a size; the others show once, few, many or a class for expanded clones.

d_gene	v_gene	j_gene	abundance	CDR3nt	CDR3aa
.	TRBV10-2	TRBJ1-1	.	TGCGCCAGCAGTGATAACGGACAGTCTGAAGCTTTCTTT	CASSDNGQSEAFF
.	TRBV6-4	TRBJ1-1	.	TGTGCCAGCAGTGTCACTGCTAACACTGAAGCTTTCTTT	CASSVTANTEAFF
.	TRBV4-1	TRBJ2-7	.	TGCGCCAGCAGCCAAGATATCAGGGAGGTTGTCTACGAGCAGTACTTC	CASSQDIREVVYEQYF
TRBD2	TRBV4-1	TRBJ2-1	.	TGCGCCAGCAGCTATCCCGGGACTAGCGGGGGGGCCAGGGATGAGCAGTTCTTC	CASSYPGTSGGARDEQFF
.	TRBV6-5	TRBJ2-7	.	TGTGCCAGCAGTCCTCTCAGGGGTGACGAGCAGTACTTC	CASSPLRGDEQYF
.	TRBV7-9	TRBJ1-6	.	TGTGCCAGCAGCTTAGACAGGAATCTCTCACCCCTCCACTTT	CASSLDRNLSPLHF
TRBD1	TRBV9	TRBJ1-6	.	TGTGCCAGCAGCGTAGGACAGGGAAATTCACCCCTCCACTTT	CASSVGQGNSPLHF
.	TRBV24-1	TRBJ2-3	.	TGTGCCACCAGTGATCCGCGTGTGTACACAGATACGCAGTATTTT	CATSDPRVYTDTQYF
TRBD1	TRBV7-9	TRBJ1-2	.	TGTGCCAGCAGCCAGGGGGGTACGGTAAGCGACGGCTACACCTTC	CASSQGGTVSDGYTF
.	TRBV30	TRBJ1-4	.	TGTGCCTGGAGTCCTTCGCAACCGAGTTCTAATGAAAAACTGTTTTTT	CAWSPSQPSSNEKLFF
TRBD1	TRBV29-1	TRBJ1-2	.	TGCAGCGTGGGGACAGGGATAAACTATGGCTACACCTTC	CSVGTGINYGYTF
.	TRBV28	TRBJ1-1	.	TGTGCCAGCATCGCGCAGGAGAACACTGAAGCTTTCTTT	CASIAQENTEAFF
.	TRBV6-4	TRBJ1-2	.	TGTGCCAGCAGCCTCTGCTATGGCTACACCTTC	CASSLCYGYTF
.	TRBV6-5	TRBJ1-3	.	TGTGCCAGCAAGACACAAGTGTCTGGAAACACCATATATTTT	CASKTQVSGNTIYF
.	TRBV6-5	TRBJ1-5	.	TGTGCCAGCAGTACGGGAGCGGAACAGCCCCAGCATTTT	CASSTGAEQPQHF
.	TRBV7-2	TRBJ1-2	once	TGTGCCAGCAGCTTAGCGCCAGGGAATGGCTACACCTTC	CASSLAPGNGYTF
TRBD1	TRBV7-9	TRBJ1-1	few	TGTGCCAGCAGCTTAGCGACAGGGGGCACTGAAGCTTTCTTT	CASSLATGGTEAFF
TRBD1	TRBV5-1	TRBJ2-7	once	TGCGCCAGCAGCTTGTTGGGGACAGGGACCTCTTACGAGCAGTACTTC	CASSLLGTGTSYEQYF
.	TRBV29-1	TRBJ2-6	once	TGCAGCGTTGAGGTCGGCGGGGGCTCGGCCAACGTCCTGACTTTC	CSVEVGGGSANVLTF
.	TRBV19	TRBJ2-7	.	TGTGCCAGTAGTACCGGCCCCGCGGGACACGAGCAGTACTTC	CASSTGPAGHEQYF
TRBD2	TRBV29-1	TRBJ2-7	.	TGCAGCGTTGGGGCTAGCGGGTTACCCGGATCCTACGAGCAGTACTTC	CSVGASGLPGSYEQYF
.	TRBV7-9	TRBJ1-1	.	TGTGCCAGCAGCTTAGGGGGCAGGACTGAAGCTTTCTTT	CASSLGGRTEAFF
TRBD1	TRBV6-2/TRBV6-3	TRBJ1-6	.	TGTGCCAGCAGTTATTCCCGGGACAGCCCGAGCTCCTATAATTCACCCCTCCACTTT	CASSYSRDSPSSYNSPLHF
.	TRBV9	TRBJ2-7	few	TGTGCCAGCAGCGTAGCCCCCGCCTACGAGCAGTACTTC	CASSVAPAYEQYF
TRBD2	TRBV5-6	TRBJ2-5	.	TGTGCCAGCAGCTTGGAGGTGCGACTAGCGGAGAAGTACCAAGAGACCCAGTACTTC	CASSLEVRLAEKYQETQYF
.	TRBV5-1	TRBJ2-7	.	TGCGCCAGCAGCCCGACTCAGGGCGGAGAGCAGTACTTC	CASSPTQGGEQYF
.	TRBV24-1	TRBJ1-5	.	TGTGCCACCGCGGAGACAGTCAGCAATCAGCCCCAGCATTTT	CATAETVSNQPQHF
TRBD1	TRBV19	TRBJ1-2	.	TGTGCCAGTAGTATTGCCGACAGGGTAATCTATGGCTACACCTTC	CASSIADRVIYGYTF
TRBD2	TRBV4-1	TRBJ2-1	.	TGCGCCAGCAGCCCTTATCCGGGACTAGCGGGGAATGAGCAGTTCTTC	CASSPYPGLAGNEQFF
TRBD2	TRBV7-7	TRBJ2-1	once	TGTGCCAGCAGCCCCCGACTAGCGGGGGAGAGCTCCTACAATGAGCAGTTCTTC	CASSPRLAGESSYNEQFF
TRBD2	TRBV4-1	TRBJ2-5	.	TGCGCCAGCAGCCTCGGACTAGCGGGGGCCGAGACCCAGTACTTC	CASSLGLAGAETQYF
.	TRBV27	TRBJ1-1	.	TGTGCCAGCAGTTTATCCAGGGGCCCGAGCACTGAAGCTTTCTTT	CASSLSRGPSTEAFF
.	TRBV30	TRBJ1-3	once	TGTGCCTCGGTCCTAGGGGGCTCTGGAAACACCATATATTTT	CASVLGGSGNTIYF
TRBD1	TRBV6-5	TRBJ1-2	.	TGTGCCAGCAGCGCCGGGACAGGAGCTAACTATGGCTACACCTTC	CASSAGTGANYGYTF
.	TRBV19	TRBJ2-7	.	TGTGCCAGTAGTATGTACAGGTCCTACGAGCAGTACTTC	CASSMYRSYEQYF
TRBD1	TRBV6-5	TRBJ1-4	.	TGTGCCAGCAGTAAGGGGGCGCGTACTAATGAAAAACTGTTTTTT	CASSKGARTNEKLFF
.	TRBV19	TRBJ1-2	.	TGTGCCAGTAGTATACTAGCGGGGGCTGGCTACACCTTC	CASSILAGAGYTF
.	TRBV9	TRBJ2-1	.	TGTGCCAGCAGCGTAGGAAGCGGACCCTACAATGAGCAGTTCTTC	CASSVGSGPYNEQFF
.	TRBV4-3	TRBJ1-1	once	TGCGCCAGCAGCCAAGGGCCCCAAAATTCCGTTAACACTGAAGCTTTCTTT	CASSQGPQNSVNTEAFF
.	TRBV12-3/TRBV12-4	TRBJ1-1	.	TGTGCCACCGCCGCGGGCCCTGAAGCTTTCTTT	CATAAGPEAFF